These 29 T cell receptor beta chains were all obtained from the same sample, sequenced in a study of blood T cell repertoires in COVID-19. Profiled with immunoSEQ multiplex PCR; TCRdb holds only in-frame clones, not every one. This table has 100,000 to 120,000 clones, approximately 82% appearing once. The sequenced material came from peripheral blood. The receptor source for this set is a woman aged 80 or older with acute or convalescent COVID-19.

This sequence joins TRBV5-6 and TRBJ1-2, with 9 bases aligning to TRBD1. The CDR3 is made up of 14 amino acids. Germline-derived CDR1 and CDR2 are SGHDT and YYEEEE. V lost 4 bases and J lost 3; bases outside the gene matches: 4. As DNA, the CDR3 is TGTGCCAGCAGCAGGGGACAGGGAGACTATGGCTACACCTTC. Its translation: CASSRGQGDYGYTF.

The V call is TRBV5-1, the J call TRBJ2-1; TRBD1 aligns across 11 bases. The V gene's germline CDR1 is SGHRS and CDR2 YFSETQ. This CDR3 contains 16 residues. Germline trimming cut 4 bases from V and 3 bases from J; bases unmatched to any gene: 6. DNA for the CDR3: TGCGCCAGCAGCCCCGGGACAGGGGGGTACTACAATGAGCAGTTCTTC. It codes for CASSPGTGGYYNEQFF.

This clone was recorded a few times. The V gene is TRBV3-1 (or the pseudogene TRBV3-2), the J gene TRBJ2-3, with 10 bases that match TRBD2. CDR1 LGHDT and CDR2 YNNKEL come from the germline V gene (reference sequence). The CDR3 is 19 amino acids. Trimming cost V 3 bases and J 1 base; bases outside gene matches: 13. DNA for the CDR3: TGTGCCAGCAGCCATCTAGGACTAGCGGCAACCCTTGGCACAGATACGCAGTATTTT. It translates to CASSHLGLAATLGTDTQYF.

The rearrangement uses TRBV30 and TRBJ1-3; no clear D gene. This CDR3 has 14 residues. Trimming took 2 bases from V and 0 from J, leaving 8 bases between them. Germline lookup yields CDR1 GTSNPN and CDR2 SVGIG (reference sequence). CDR3 nucleotides: TGTGCCTGGAGTCCCGGTTTCTCTGGAAACACCATATATTTT. Protein sequence: CAWSPGFSGNTIYF.

This rearrangement joins TRBV10-1 to TRBJ2-3; a weak D match, TRBD1 (5 bases). This CDR3 contains 14 residues. Germline lookup yields CDR1 WNHNN and CDR2 SYGVQD (reference sequence). Trimming cost V 3 bases and J 3 bases, with 10 bases left between them. CDR3: CASSEPRDTDTQYF. Written as DNA, the CDR3 is TGCGCCAGCAGTGAACCCAGGGATACAGATACGCAGTATTTT.

This clone was seen just once. This sequence joins TRBV28 and TRBJ2-1; 9 nucleotides match TRBD2. V gave up 4 bases and J gave up 7 bases; unmatched junction bases: 2. Germline CDR1 and CDR2: MDHEN and SYDVKM. The CDR3 covers 13 residues. The CDR3 DNA sequence: TGTGCCAGCAGTTCGGCGGGGGGGAATGAGCAGTTCTTC. Its protein product is CASSSAGGNEQFF.

This sequence joins TRBV7-2 and TRBJ2-1, with D perhaps matching TRBD1 (5 bases). CDR3 length: 13 residues. Deletions cut 10 bases from V and 0 bases from J, with 10 bases between. Germline CDR1 reads SGHTA; CDR2 reads FQGNSA. The CDR3 spells CATEQGSYNEQFF. In nucleotides, the CDR3 is TGTGCCACAGAGCAGGGCTCCTACAATGAGCAGTTCTTC. Based on the CDR3 plus reference TRBV7-2 and TRBJ2-1, the full variable domain is GAGVSQSPSNKVTEKGKDVELRCDPISGHTALYWYRQSLGQGLEFLIYFQGNSAPDKSGLPSDRFSAERTGGSVSTLTIQRTQQEDSAVYLCATEQGSYNEQFFGPGTRLTVL.

The chain has TRBV3-1 (or the pseudogene TRBV3-2) and TRBJ2-2; possible D gene TRBD2, 7 bases. Germline CDR1 and CDR2: LGHDT and YNNKEL (reference sequence). Deletions cut 1 base from V and 4 bases from J, with 10 bases between. The CDR3 runs 15 residues. CDR3 sequence reads: CASSQVRGGTGELFF. In nucleotides, the CDR3 is TGTGCCAGCAGCCAAGTAAGGGGGGGCACCGGGGAGCTGTTTTTT.

The CDR3 sequence: CASSPGPSHPQYF. DNA of the CDR3: TGTGCCAGCAGCCCAGGGCCCAGTCATCCGCAGTATTTT. The rearrangement joins TRBV7-3 to TRBJ2-3; D is possibly TRBD1 (5 bases). V was cut by 5 bases and J by 10 bases, with 16 bases left in between. This CDR3 contains 13 residues. The germline gives CDR1 SGHTA, CDR2 FQGTGA. The variable domain in full, with the rest retrieved from reference TRBV7-3 and TRBJ2-3, is GAGVSQTPSNKVTEKGKYVELRCDPISGHTALYWYRQSLGQGPEFLIYFQGTGAADDSGLPNDRFFAVRPEGSVSTLKIQRTERGDSAVYLCASSPGPSHPQYFGPGTRLTVL.

The V gene is TRBV5-1, the J gene TRBJ1-2, with 9 bases matching TRBD1. V lost 0 bases, J lost 1 base, and 4 bases stayed unmatched. The germline CDR1 and CDR2 sequences are SGHRS and YFSETQ. The CDR3 loop spans 16 amino acids. The CDR3 coding sequence is TGCGCCAGCAGCTTGGGGTGGACAGGGGATAACTATGGCTACACCTTC. The encoded protein is CASSLGWTGDNYGYTF.

The rearrangement links TRBV3-1 (or the pseudogene TRBV3-2) to TRBJ1-5; tentative D call: TRBD1 (6 bases). CDR3 size: 22 residues. V was shortened by 1 base and J by 0 bases, with 28 bases between the two germline ends. Germline CDR1 is LGHDT and CDR2 is YNNKEL (reference sequence). Written as DNA, the CDR3 is TGTGCCAGCAGCCAAGCCGCCCAATCACTGACAGGAGCTATCCCTAGCAATCAGCCCCAGCATTTT. Protein product: CASSQAAQSLTGAIPSNQPQHF.

The chain has TRBV3-1 (or the pseudogene TRBV3-2) and TRBJ1-6; D might be TRBD1 (5 bases). The length of the CDR3 is 15 residues. The germline CDR1 and CDR2 sequences are LGHDT and YNNKEL (reference sequence). V lost 0 bases and J lost 9, with 12 bases in between. This CDR3 is CASSQDPRAVSPLHF. The CDR3 nucleotides read TGTGCCAGCAGCCAAGATCCCAGGGCGGTTTCACCCCTCCACTTT.

The CDR3 loop is CASSPMTGVAHEQYF. In DNA form, the CDR3 reads TGTGCCAGCTCACCTATGACAGGGGTGGCCCACGAGCAGTACTTC. The chain links TRBV18 to TRBJ2-7; 8 bases are shared with TRBD1. Germline V lookup: CDR1 KGHSH, CDR2 LQKENI. The V gene end was trimmed by 3 bases and the J gene end by 5 bases; junction bases not matched to a gene: 9. The CDR3 is 15 residues long.

The chain links TRBV11-2 to TRBJ1-2; no definite D call. Germline lookup yields CDR1 SGHAT and CDR2 FQNNGV. V was shortened by 5 bases and J by 2 bases, with 9 bases between the two germline ends. CDR3 size: 13 residues. The CDR3 loop is CASSTTENYGYTF. CDR3 sequence (DNA): TGTGCCAGCAGCACGACTGAGAACTATGGCTACACCTTC.

The chain combines TRBV7-9 with TRBJ2-7, with a tentative D call TRBD1 (5 bases). CDR1 is SEHNR and CDR2 is FQNEAQ in the germline V gene (reference sequence). This CDR3 region has 13 residues. V lost 5 bases to trimming and J lost 3 bases, with 11 bases between them. Written as DNA, the CDR3 is TGTGCCAGCAGCCCCCCGACAGACTACGAGCAGTACTTC. It is translated as CASSPPTDYEQYF.

This clone is a singleton in its sample. This chain links TRBV11-2 with TRBJ2-1, with 8 bases that match TRBD1. From germline, CDR1 is SGHAT and CDR2 FQNNGV. The CDR3 runs 16 residues. Trimming took 5 bases from V and 6 from J; bases not matched to a gene: 12. The CDR3 is CASSPAGTGYGNEQFF. The CDR3, as DNA: TGTGCCAGCAGCCCCGCCGGGACAGGTTACGGCAATGAGCAGTTCTTC.

The chain employs TRBV19 and TRBJ2-1, with 11 bases fitting TRBD2. Unmatched junction bases numbered 7, after V lost 4 bases and J lost 8 bases. In germline, CDR1 is LNHDA, CDR2 SQIVND (reference sequence). The CDR3 consists of 15 residues. The CDR3 sequence: CASSKLAGGIDEQFF. As DNA, the CDR3 is TGTGCCAGTAGTAAGCTAGCGGGAGGTATCGATGAGCAGTTCTTC.

The chain uses TRBV3-1 (or the pseudogene TRBV3-2) and TRBJ2-7, with 8 bases fitting TRBD2. Germline CDR1 reads LGHDT; CDR2 reads YNNKEL (reference sequence). The V and J ends lost 3 bases and 1 base, in that order; junction bases with no gene match: 8. The CDR3 runs 16 residues. This CDR3 reads CASSHSLAGGSYEQYF. CDR3 DNA sequence: TGTGCCAGCAGCCACAGTCTAGCGGGCGGATCCTACGAGCAGTACTTC.

The genes are TRBV12-3 or TRBV12-4 and TRBJ1-3; D remains ambiguous. The CDR3 loop spans 13 amino acids. With 10 bases removed from V and 2 bases from J, the gap between germline ends came to 12 bases. CDR3 sequence: CATKKGAGNTIYF. Written as DNA, the CDR3 is TGTGCCACCAAAAAAGGAGCTGGAAACACCATATATTTT.

The rearrangement uses TRBV19 and TRBJ1-1; D remains ambiguous. The V and J ends lost 8 bases and 0 bases respectively, with 10 bases between them. Germline CDR1 reads LNHDA; CDR2 reads SQIVND (reference sequence). The CDR3 is 13 residues long. The CDR3 DNA reads as TGTGCCAGTTCCGGAGTCCTGAACACTGAAGCTTTCTTT. This codes for CASSGVLNTEAFF.

The V call is TRBV19, the J call TRBJ1-1; 7 bases are a match to TRBD1. Germline V gene data show CDR1 as LNHDA and CDR2 as SQIVND (reference sequence). The CDR3 consists of 15 residues. The junction had 9 bases not matched to a gene; V was cut back by 4 bases and J by 4 bases. The CDR3 DNA sequence: TGTGCCAGTAGTAGACAGGGCCTTAGTTTCACTGAAGCTTTCTTT. It yields the protein CASSRQGLSFTEAFF.

In its sample, this clone was seen a few times. The chain links TRBV5-4 to TRBJ2-1; 9 bases are a match to TRBD2. Germline V gene data show CDR1 as SGHNT and CDR2 as YYREEE (reference sequence). The V gene end was trimmed by 2 bases and the J gene end by 2 bases; junction bases not matched to a gene: 5. CDR3 length: 16 residues. The CDR3 protein is CASSFRGGGAYNEQFF. Written as DNA, the CDR3 is TGTGCCAGCAGCTTCAGAGGCGGGGGGGCCTACAATGAGCAGTTCTTC. The full variable domain, rest sourced from reference TRBV5-4 and TRBJ2-1, is ETGVTQSPTHLIKTRGQQVTLRCSSQSGHNTVSWYQQALGQGPQFIFQYYREEENGRGNFPPRFSGLQFPNYSSELNVNALELDDSALYLCASSFRGGGAYNEQFFGPGTRLTVL.

The chain combines TRBV30 with TRBJ2-3; 7 bases map to TRBD1. V was clipped by 4 bases and J by 0 bases; unmatched bases: 4. CDR3 length: 14 residues. CDR1 is GTSNPN and CDR2 is SVGIG in the germline V gene (reference sequence). The chain's CDR3 is CAWKGRGSTDTQYF. The CDR3 DNA is TGTGCCTGGAAGGGCAGGGGGAGCACAGATACGCAGTATTTT. The whole variable domain, remainder taken from reference TRBV30 and TRBJ2-3, is SQTIHQWPATLVQPVGSPLSLECTVEGTSNPNLYWYRQAAGRGLQLLFYSVGIGQISSEVPQNLSASRPQDRQFILSSKKLLLSDSGFYLCAWKGRGSTDTQYFGPGTRLTVL.

The chain has TRBV19 and TRBJ1-4, with D perhaps TRBD1 (6 bases). Per germline, CDR1 LNHDA and CDR2 SQIVND (reference sequence). V dropped 4 bases and J dropped 4 bases, with 13 bases sitting between them. This CDR3 has 15 amino acids. The DNA for the CDR3 is TGTGCCAGTAGTACCCTACAGGGCCTTAATGAAAAACTGTTTTTT. It specifies CASSTLQGLNEKLFF.

The V call is TRBV10-2, the J call TRBJ1-5; 11 bases line up with TRBD1. CDR1 is WSHSY, CDR2 SAAADI, per germline. This CDR3 contains 14 residues. Trimming at V came to 7 bases and at J to 4 bases, leaving 3 bases not matched to a gene. The DNA for the CDR3 is TGCGCCAGCACGGACAGGGGGCTGAATCAGCCCCAGCATTTT. This translates into CASTDRGLNQPQHF.

The rearrangement joins TRBV27 to TRBJ1-4, with 9 bases lining up with TRBD1. CDR1 is MNHEY and CDR2 is SMNVEV in the germline V gene (reference sequence). The CDR3 length is 16 residues. V lost 7 bases and J lost 8; bases outside the gene matches: 14. This chain's CDR3 is CASTSRPGQGFEKLFF. The CDR3 nucleotides read TGTGCCAGCACCTCTCGACCGGGACAGGGTTTCGAAAAACTGTTTTTT.

Here the CDR3 reads CASKGLVGYTGELFF. The CDR3 nucleotides are TGTGCCAGCAAAGGACTAGTGGGATACACCGGGGAGCTGTTTTTT. The chain has TRBV2 and TRBJ2-2; TRBD2 matches at 7 bases. The CDR3 is 15 amino acids. In germline, CDR1 is SNHLY, CDR2 FYNNEI. Germline trimming cut 7 bases from V and 3 bases from J; bases unmatched to any gene: 8.

This clone was found once. The rearrangement joins TRBV10-3 to TRBJ2-7; 8 bases align to TRBD1. CDR3 length: 16 amino acids. The germline CDR1 and CDR2 sequences are ENHRY and SYGVKD. Trimming cost V 6 bases and J 0 bases; bases outside gene matches: 10. In DNA, the CDR3 is TGTGCCATCAGGGCAGGGGGCACGGCGACCTCCTACGAGCAGTACTTC. As protein: CAIRAGGTATSYEQYF.

The chain links TRBV4-2 to TRBJ1-2, with 8 bases that match TRBD1. The CDR3 has 16 amino acids. Germline values: CDR1 LGHNA, CDR2 YNFKEQ. V lost 4 bases, J lost 2 bases, and 9 bases stayed unmatched. CDR3 protein: CASSPGQVGQNYGYTF. CDR3 in DNA: TGTGCCAGCAGCCCGGGACAGGTCGGACAAAACTATGGCTACACCTTC.